There are many counts of the clone carrying this TCR beta chain. The data are from a study of low-dose radiotherapy and immunotherapy resistance in tumors. The wider study: With 1 Gy per fraction every two weeks, Cohort 2 accumulated 13 Gy across 26 weeks.

The time point: after trial treatment. Documented treatment: LDRT plus nivolumab, ipilimumab, low-dose cyclophosphamide and aspirin (RACIN trial). The J segment lost 10 bases and the V segment lost 5 bases, leaving 6 bases of the junction unmatched. Germline CDR1 is SGHTA and CDR2 is FQGNSA. CDR3 length: 12 residues. Primers used for first-strand cDNA, a TRAV- and TRBV-specific set, covered both alpha and beta chains. The PCR that amplified TCRs ran for approximately 18 cycles, relying on a constant-region primer and a V-primer adapter. TCRdb ran MiXCR on the reads and lists one entry per CDR3 protein. The table lists about 30,000 distinct CDR3 sequences, less than 65% of them singletons.

Material: PBMCs, obtained after low-dose radiotherapy plus immunotherapy. The genes are TRBV7-2 and TRBJ2-7; TRBD1 aligns across 9 bases. The origin of this receptor is a male donor with gallbladder cancer. The CDR3 DNA sequence: TGTGCCAGCAGCCCGGGACAGGGAAGACAGTACTTC. This translates into CASSPGQGRQYF.